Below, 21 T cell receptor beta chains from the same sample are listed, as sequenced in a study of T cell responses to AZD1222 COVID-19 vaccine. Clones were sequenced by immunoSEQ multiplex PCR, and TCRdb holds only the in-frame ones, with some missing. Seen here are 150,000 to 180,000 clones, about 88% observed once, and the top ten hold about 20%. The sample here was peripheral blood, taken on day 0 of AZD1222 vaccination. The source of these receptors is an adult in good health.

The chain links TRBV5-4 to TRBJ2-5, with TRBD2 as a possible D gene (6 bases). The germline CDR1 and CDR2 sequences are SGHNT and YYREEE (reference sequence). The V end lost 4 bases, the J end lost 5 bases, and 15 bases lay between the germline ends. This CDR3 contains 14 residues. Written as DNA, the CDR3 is TGTGCCAGCAGCCTCCCCAGGGCGGGGGAGACCCAGTACTTC. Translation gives CASSLPRAGETQYF.

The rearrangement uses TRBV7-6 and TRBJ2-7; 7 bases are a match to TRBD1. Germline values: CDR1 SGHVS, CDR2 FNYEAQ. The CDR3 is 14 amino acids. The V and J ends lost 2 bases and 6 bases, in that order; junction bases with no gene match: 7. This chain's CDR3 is CASSLSGTVPEQYF. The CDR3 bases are TGTGCCAGCAGCTTATCCGGGACAGTTCCCGAGCAGTACTTC.

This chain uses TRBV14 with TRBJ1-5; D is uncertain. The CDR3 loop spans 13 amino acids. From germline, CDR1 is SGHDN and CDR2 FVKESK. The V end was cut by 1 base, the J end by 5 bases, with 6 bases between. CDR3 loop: CASSQGGDQPQHF. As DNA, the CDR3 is TGTGCCAGCAGCCAAGGGGGAGATCAGCCCCAGCATTTT.

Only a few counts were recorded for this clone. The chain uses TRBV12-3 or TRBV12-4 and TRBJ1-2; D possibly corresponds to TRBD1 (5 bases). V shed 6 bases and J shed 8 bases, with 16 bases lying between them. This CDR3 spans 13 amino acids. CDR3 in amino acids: CASSLLSGQGYTF. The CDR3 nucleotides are TGTGCCAGCAGCCTCCTGTCAGGGCAGGGCTACACCTTC.

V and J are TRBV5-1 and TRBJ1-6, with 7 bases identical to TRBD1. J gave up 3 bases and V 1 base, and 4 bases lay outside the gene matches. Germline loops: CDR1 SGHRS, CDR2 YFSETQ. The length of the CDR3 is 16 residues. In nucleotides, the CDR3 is TGCGCCAGCAGCTTGTCGGGGGACAGCTATAATTCACCCCTCCACTTT. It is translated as CASSLSGDSYNSPLHF.

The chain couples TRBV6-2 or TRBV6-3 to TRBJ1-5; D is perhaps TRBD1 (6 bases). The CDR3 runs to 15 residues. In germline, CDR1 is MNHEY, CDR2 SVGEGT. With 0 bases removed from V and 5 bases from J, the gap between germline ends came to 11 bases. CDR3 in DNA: TGTGCCAGCAGTTACTCGAAGGACAGCTATCAGCCCCAGCATTTT. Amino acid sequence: CASSYSKDSYQPQHF.

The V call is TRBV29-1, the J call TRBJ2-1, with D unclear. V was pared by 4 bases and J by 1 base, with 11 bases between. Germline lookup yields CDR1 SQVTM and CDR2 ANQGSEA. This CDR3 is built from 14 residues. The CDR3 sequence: CSVVRVESYNEQFF. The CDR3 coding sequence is TGCAGCGTTGTCCGGGTGGAATCCTACAATGAGCAGTTCTTC.

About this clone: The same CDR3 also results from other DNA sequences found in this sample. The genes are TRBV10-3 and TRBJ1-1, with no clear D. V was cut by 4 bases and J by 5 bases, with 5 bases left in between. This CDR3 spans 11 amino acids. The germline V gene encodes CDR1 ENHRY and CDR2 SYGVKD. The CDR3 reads CAISGGTEAFF. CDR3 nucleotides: TGTGCCATCAGTGGGGGAACTGAAGCTTTCTTT.

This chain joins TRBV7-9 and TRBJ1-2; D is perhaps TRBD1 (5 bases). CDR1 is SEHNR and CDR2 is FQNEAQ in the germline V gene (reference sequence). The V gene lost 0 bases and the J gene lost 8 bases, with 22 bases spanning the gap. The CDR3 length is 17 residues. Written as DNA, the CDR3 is TGTGCCAGCAGCTTAGCTTTAGGGGAGGTGGCCCGGAGGGGCTACACCTTC. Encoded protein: CASSLALGEVARRGYTF.

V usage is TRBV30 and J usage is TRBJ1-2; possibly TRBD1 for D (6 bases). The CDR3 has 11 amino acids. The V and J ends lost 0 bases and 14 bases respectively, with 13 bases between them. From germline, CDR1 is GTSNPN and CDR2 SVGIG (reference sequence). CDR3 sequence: CAWSVQGRGTF. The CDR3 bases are TGTGCCTGGAGTGTACAGGGCAGGGGAACCTTC. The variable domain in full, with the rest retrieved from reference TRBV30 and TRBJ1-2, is SQTIHQWPATLVQPVGSPLSLECTVEGTSNPNLYWYRQAAGRGLQLLFYSVGIGQISSEVPQNLSASRPQDRQFILSSKKLLLSDSGFYLCAWSVQGRGTFGSGTRLTVV.

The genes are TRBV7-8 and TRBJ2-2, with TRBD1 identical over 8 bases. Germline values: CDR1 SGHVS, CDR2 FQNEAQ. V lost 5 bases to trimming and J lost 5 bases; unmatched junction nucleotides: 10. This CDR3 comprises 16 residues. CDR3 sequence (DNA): TGTGCCAGCAGCCTACAGGGGGTTCGGCAAACCGGGGAGCTGTTTTTT. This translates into CASSLQGVRQTGELFF. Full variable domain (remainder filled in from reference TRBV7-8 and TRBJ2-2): GAGVSQSPRYKVAKRGQDVALRCDPISGHVSLFWYQQALGQGPEFLTYFQNEAQLDKSGLPSDRFFAERPEGSVSTLKIQRTQQEDSAVYLCASSLQGVRQTGELFFGEGSRLTVL.

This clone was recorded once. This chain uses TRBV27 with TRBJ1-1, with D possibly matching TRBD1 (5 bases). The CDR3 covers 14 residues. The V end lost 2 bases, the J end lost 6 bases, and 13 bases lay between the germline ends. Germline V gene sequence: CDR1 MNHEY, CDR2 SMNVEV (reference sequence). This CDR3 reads CASSLSRGRAEAFF. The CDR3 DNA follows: TGTGCCAGCAGTTTAAGTAGGGGTCGGGCTGAAGCTTTCTTT.

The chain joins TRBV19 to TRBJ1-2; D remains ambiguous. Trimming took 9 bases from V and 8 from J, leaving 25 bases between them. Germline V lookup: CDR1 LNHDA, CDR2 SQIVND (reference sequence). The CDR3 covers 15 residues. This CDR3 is CASTETDLFNRGYTF. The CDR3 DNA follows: TGTGCCAGCACCGAAACGGATCTATTCAATCGAGGCTACACCTTC.

The CDR3 protein is CASSVYQPQHF. The DNA for the CDR3 is TGTGCCAGCAGCGTATATCAGCCCCAGCATTTT. The gene calls are TRBV6-2 or TRBV6-3 and TRBJ1-5, with D uncertain. This CDR3 is 11 amino acids long. Deletions cut 6 bases from V and 5 bases from J, with 5 bases between. Germline values: CDR1 MNHEY, CDR2 SVGEGT.

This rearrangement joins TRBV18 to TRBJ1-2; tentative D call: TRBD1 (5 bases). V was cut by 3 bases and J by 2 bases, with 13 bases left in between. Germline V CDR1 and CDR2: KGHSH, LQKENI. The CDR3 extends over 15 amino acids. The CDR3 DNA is TGTGCCAGCTCACCCTCCCGAGGGACCAACTATGGCTACACCTTC. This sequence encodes CASSPSRGTNYGYTF. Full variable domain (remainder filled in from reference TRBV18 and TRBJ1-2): NAGVMQNPRHLVRRRGQEARLRCSPMKGHSHVYWYRQLPEEGLKFMVYLQKENIIDESGMPKERFSAEFPKEGPSILRIQQVVRGDSAAYFCASSPSRGTNYGYTFGSGTRLTVV.

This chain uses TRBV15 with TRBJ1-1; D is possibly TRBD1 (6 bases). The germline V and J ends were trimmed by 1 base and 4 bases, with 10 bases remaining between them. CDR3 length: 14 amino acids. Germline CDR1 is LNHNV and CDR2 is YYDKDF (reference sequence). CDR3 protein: CATSRGQEFTEAFF. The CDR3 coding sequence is TGTGCCACCAGCAGAGGACAGGAATTCACTGAAGCTTTCTTT.

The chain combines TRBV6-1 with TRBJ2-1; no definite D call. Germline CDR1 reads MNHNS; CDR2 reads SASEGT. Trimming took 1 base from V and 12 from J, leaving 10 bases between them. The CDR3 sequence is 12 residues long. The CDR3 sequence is CASSEEPPRQFF. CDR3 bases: TGTGCCAGCAGTGAAGAACCCCCGAGGCAGTTCTTC.

CDR3 sequence (DNA): TGTGCCAGCAGACCGGGACTGGTGGCCTACGAGCAGTACTTC. It encodes CASRPGLVAYEQYF. V gene TRBV27 combines with J gene TRBJ2-7; D may be TRBD2 (6 bases). This CDR3 is built from 14 residues. V lost 6 bases to trimming and J lost 2 bases, with 14 bases between them. Germline V CDR1 and CDR2: MNHEY, SMNVEV (reference sequence).

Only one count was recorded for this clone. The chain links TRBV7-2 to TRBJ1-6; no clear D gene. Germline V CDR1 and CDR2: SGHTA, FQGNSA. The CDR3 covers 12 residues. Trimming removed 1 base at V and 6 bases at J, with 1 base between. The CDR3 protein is CASSLVNSPLHF. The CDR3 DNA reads TGTGCCAGCAGCTTAGTTAATTCACCCCTCCACTTT. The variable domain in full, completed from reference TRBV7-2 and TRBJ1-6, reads GAGVSQSPSNKVTEKGKDVELRCDPISGHTALYWYRQSLGQGLEFLIYFQGNSAPDKSGLPSDRFSAERTGGSVSTLTIQRTQQEDSAVYLCASSLVNSPLHFGNGTRLTVT.

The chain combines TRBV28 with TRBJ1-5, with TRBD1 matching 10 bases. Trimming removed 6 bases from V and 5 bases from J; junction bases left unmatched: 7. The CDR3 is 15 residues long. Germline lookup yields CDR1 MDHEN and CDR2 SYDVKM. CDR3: CASRGGTGEHQPQHF. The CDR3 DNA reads TGTGCCAGCAGGGGGGGGACAGGGGAGCATCAGCCCCAGCATTTT.

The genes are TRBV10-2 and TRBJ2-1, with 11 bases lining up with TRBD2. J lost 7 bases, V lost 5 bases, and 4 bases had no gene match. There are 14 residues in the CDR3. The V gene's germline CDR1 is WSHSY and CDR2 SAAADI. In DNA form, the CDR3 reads TGCGCCAGCAGTTGGGCTAGCGGGAGGAATGAGCAGTTCTTC. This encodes CASSWASGRNEQFF.